A selection of T cell receptor beta chains follows, all from one sample in a study of blood T cell repertoires in COVID-19. Data came from immunoSEQ multiplex PCR; TCRdb stores just in-frame clones and leaves some out. The sample consists of 150,000 to 250,000 clones, approximately 82% of them appearing once. Sequencing was performed on peripheral blood. The source is a human donor with acute or convalescent COVID-19. The donor label of this sample is uncertain. Each CDR3 is given with its conserved first and last residue. The D gene is left open where the match is weak. Size values are once, few and many counts, or a class for expanded clones, and some rows have none.

TRBV9	TRBJ2-3	TRBD2	few	TGTGCCAGCAGCGCTACCTGGACTAGCGGGAGTCGTCCAGATACGCAGTATTTT	CASSATWTSGSRPDTQYF
TRBV19	TRBJ1-5	.	few	TGTGCCAGTAGTATAGCAGGGAGCAATCAGCCCCAGCATTTT	CASSIAGSNQPQHF
TRBV19	TRBJ2-7	.	.	TGTGCCAGTAGTATAGAGGCAGGCGATCTCTACGAGCAGTACTTC	CASSIEAGDLYEQYF
TRBV7-8	TRBJ1-2	TRBD1	few	TGTGCCAGCAGCCGCCGGCCCACAGGGGGCTTTGGCTACACCTTC	CASSRRPTGGFGYTF
TRBV3-1/TRBV3-2	TRBJ1-2	.	.	TGTGCCAGCAGCCAAGCAGCGGCCCAAGGGAGGGGCTACACCTTC	CASSQAAAQGRGYTF
TRBV4-1	TRBJ2-5	TRBD2	few	TGCGCCAGCAGCCCGGGAGGGGTCCGAGGGCCACAAGAGACCCAGTACTTC	CASSPGGVRGPQETQYF
TRBV5-1	TRBJ2-2	.	.	TGCGCCAGCAGCTCCACCCCCCTGAGCACCGGGGAGCTGTTTTTT	CASSSTPLSTGELFF
TRBV11-2	TRBJ1-4	.	few	TGTGCCAGCAGGAGGCCGGGGAGGAGTGGCGAAAAACTGTTTTTT	CASRRPGRSGEKLFF
TRBV5-1	TRBJ2-7	.	.	TGCGCCAGCAGCTTGGGGGGCCAGACCTACGAGCAGTACTTC	CASSLGGQTYEQYF
TRBV6-5	TRBJ1-5	TRBD1	.	TGTGCCAGCAGTTACGGGACAGCTCGCAATCAGCCCCAGCATTTT	CASSYGTARNQPQHF
TRBV5-8	TRBJ1-2	TRBD1	.	TGTGCCACCGGAAGACAGGGGATCTATGGCTACACCTTC	CATGRQGIYGYTF
TRBV7-2	TRBJ2-7	.	.	TGTGCCAGCAGCTTAGATGGCCTCAGCTCCTACGAGCAGTACTTC	CASSLDGLSSYEQYF
TRBV28	TRBJ1-2	TRBD1	.	TGTGCCAGCAGGGGACAGGCGGGATTCTATGGCTACACCTTC	CASRGQAGFYGYTF
TRBV27	TRBJ2-5	TRBD2	.	TGTGCCAGCAGTTTACTATCGACTAGCGGGTTACAAGAGACCCAGTACTTC	CASSLLSTSGLQETQYF
TRBV7-2	TRBJ2-7	TRBD1	.	TGTGCCAGCAGCTTGGAAACGGGACAGGTTTCTCCCTACGAGCAGTACTTC	CASSLETGQVSPYEQYF
TRBV3-1/TRBV3-2	TRBJ2-7	TRBD2	few	TGTGCCACTACTAGAGGGACTAGCGGGAGTTACTCCTACGAGCAGTACTTC	CATTRGTSGSYSYEQYF
TRBV7-2	TRBJ1-6	TRBD1	once	TGTGCCAGCAGCTTTCCAGGGGGCAATTCACCCCTCCACTTT	CASSFPGGNSPLHF
TRBV5-4	TRBJ2-2	.	.	TGTGCCAGCAGTGGGTCGGGGGGGGAGCTGTTTTTT	CASSGSGGELFF
TRBV10-2	TRBJ2-7	.	.	TGCGCCAGCAGCAAAGGACAACTCACTACCTACGAGCAGTACTTC	CASSKGQLTTYEQYF
TRBV30	TRBJ1-2	TRBD1	.	TGTGCCTGGAGGCTGACAGGGGGTTCCTATGGCTACACCTTC	CAWRLTGGSYGYTF
TRBV15	TRBJ2-2	TRBD1	once	TGTGCCACCAGCAGAGACAGGGGACAGGGTGGGACCGGGGAGCTGTTTTTT	CATSRDRGQGGTGELFF
TRBV6-1	TRBJ2-7	.	.	TGTGCCAGCAGTGAAAGTTTAGTCTCCTACGAGCAGTACTTC	CASSESLVSYEQYF
TRBV6-5	TRBJ1-1	TRBD1	.	TGTGCCAGCAAGAGACAGGGTTATACTGAAGCTTTCTTT	CASKRQGYTEAFF
TRBV18	TRBJ2-3	.	.	TGTGCCAGCTCCCCTGGGGCCGGAACAGATACGCAGTATTTT	CASSPGAGTDTQYF
TRBV6-8	TRBJ1-6	TRBD1	.	TGTGCCGCAGAACGGGACAGGGGATCCCTCTCCTATAATTCACCCCTCCACTTT	CAAERDRGSLSYNSPLHF
TRBV28	TRBJ2-7	TRBD1	.	TGTGCCAGCAGTCGACAGGGCTTCGGCGAGCAGTACTTC	CASSRQGFGEQYF
TRBV28	TRBJ2-7	.	few	TGTGCCAGCACCACAGGGACGTACGAGCAGTACTTC	CASTTGTYEQYF
TRBV5-1	TRBJ2-3	.	once	TGCGCCAGCTTCGAGCACGGTACAGATACGCAGTATTTT	CASFEHGTDTQYF
TRBV12-3/TRBV12-4	TRBJ1-6	TRBD1	once	TGTGCCAGCAGGTACACAGGGGTCTCACCCCTCCACTTT	CASRYTGVSPLHF
TRBV28	TRBJ2-2	.	.	TGTGCCAGCAGTTTGAGGGTCGGGGATAACACCGGGGAGCTGTTTTTT	CASSLRVGDNTGELFF
TRBV30	TRBJ1-4	.	few	TGTGCCTGGAGTGGGCGGAGTAATGAAAAACTGTTTTTT	CAWSGRSNEKLFF
TRBV9	TRBJ2-7	TRBD2	.	TGTGCCAGCAGCGTAGGGGGTAGCGGGACCTCCTACGAGCAGTACTTC	CASSVGGSGTSYEQYF
TRBV6-5	TRBJ2-2	.	.	TGTGCCAGCAGTTTACAGGGAAACACCGGGGAGCTGTTTTTT	CASSLQGNTGELFF
TRBV10-3	TRBJ1-5	TRBD1	.	TGTGCCATCAGCGCGACGATGACAGGGGCTCAGCCCCAGCATTTT	CAISATMTGAQPQHF
TRBV27	TRBJ1-1	TRBD1	.	TGTGCCAGCAGTTTGAAAGGGACAGGGGGCACTTATAATGTTCGGAACACTGAAGCTTTCTTT	CASSLKGTGGTYNVRNTEAFF